This T cell receptor beta chain is from a study of T cells after yellow fever vaccination. Study-level background: In the case of low-cell-number fractions, SMART-Seq v4 Ultra Low Input was used for preparation. Overall study results and limits: Clonotypes shared by both compartments, CD4 and CD8, made up a small share. At under 97% for CD4 and about 91% for CD8, most primary-vaccination clones showed up again after the booster.

The CDR3 has 14 amino acids. Trimming took off 1 base at V and 3 bases at J, with 8 bases between the two ends. This clonotype was counted many times. The target antigen is unknown. Template-switching 5'RACE yielded the TCR cDNA; a universal primer site and UMIs were added in the process. From the 5' RACE reads, TCRdb called clonotypes with MiXCR, one entry per CDR3 protein. The table shows more than 110,000 distinct CDR3 sequences, with 5% to 7.5% occurring only once. This TCR was recovered from a man aged 25-40 years who received the YFV17D yellow fever vaccine. This chain connects TRBV12-3 or TRBV12-4 to TRBJ2-3; D is undetermined. Sequences were derived from CD4+ T cells sorted from PBMCs, sampled 10 days after the yellow fever booster vaccination. The CDR3 bases are TGTGCCAGCAGTTTAGAGGGCAGGACAGATACGCAGTATTTT. This translates into CASSLEGRTDTQYF.